Sample share makes the clone carrying this T cell receptor delta chain medium-sized. Its antigen is still unknown. The data originate from a study of Vδ1+ human thymocytes. The study, taken as a whole, reports: Highly polyclonal TRG and TRD repertoires with Gaussian CDR3 length distributions appeared in thymus.

RNA was extracted from the cells and then reverse transcribed. CDR3 amplicons came from multiplex PCR with pooled V-gene forward and constant-region reverse primers. With CATT, TCRdb re-called clones from the multiplex PCR reads. The sample carries about 58,000 delta-chain clones, about 14% recorded once. The germline V gene encodes CDR1 GEAIGNYY and CDR2 EKD. V trimming: 1 base; J trimming: 10 bases; junction bases outside the gene matches: 7. This CDR3 is built from 15 residues. The TCR comes from a girl less than two years old who had congenital heart surgery. V is TRDV2 and J is TRDJ2, with 11 positions matching TRDD3. Sequencing was carried out using Vdelta1+ gamma-delta thymocytes from the thymus. Subset indicated: FACS-sorted CD3+ TCRalphabeta- TCRVdelta1+ TCRVdelta2- thymocytes. CDR3 DNA sequence: TGTGCCTGTGACACTGGGGGATACGGACTGGGACAACTCTTCTTT. Residues: CACDTGGYGLGQLFF.